This passage covers 31 T cell receptor beta chains from one sample sequenced in a study of blood T cell repertoires in COVID-19. Assay used: immunoSEQ multiplex PCR; TCRdb lists only in-frame clones, some missing. The table shows hundreds of thousands of clones, with around 92% occurring only once. Sequencing was performed on PBMCs or T cells enriched from blood (not recorded which). These receptors all come from a woman aged 30 to 39 who had recovered from COVID-19.

The chain combines TRBV10-3 with TRBJ2-7, with no clear D. The CDR3 length is 14 residues. Germline V gene lookup returns CDR1 ENHRY and CDR2 SYGVKD. The V end lost 2 bases, the J end lost 3 bases, and 11 bases lay between the germline ends. As DNA, the CDR3 is TGTGCCATCAGTGAGAATGGGCCCGACTACGAGCAGTACTTC. This translates into CAISENGPDYEQYF.

The CDR3 protein is CSVERGAGTEAFF. The CDR3 nucleotides are TGCAGCGTTGAACGGGGGGCAGGCACTGAAGCTTTCTTT. This sequence joins TRBV29-1 and TRBJ1-1; D possibly corresponds to TRBD1 (6 bases). CDR3 length: 13 residues. CDR1 is SQVTM, CDR2 ANQGSEA, per germline. V shed 2 bases and J shed 4 bases, with 11 bases lying between them.

This clone was picked up a small number of times. The V gene is TRBV4-2, the J gene TRBJ1-3; 8 positions match TRBD1. The CDR3 is 18 amino acids. Per germline, CDR1 LGHNA and CDR2 YNFKEQ. Losses at the gene ends were 0 bases for V and 3 bases for J; bases not matched to a gene: 10. The CDR3, as DNA: TGTGCCAGCAGCCAAGAGGGGCAGGGGGCCTCAGGTGGAAACACCATATATTTT. As protein: CASSQEGQGASGGNTIYF.

V gene TRBV20-1 combines with J gene TRBJ2-4; 7 bases align to TRBD2. The CDR3 runs to 15 residues. Germline-derived CDR1 and CDR2 are DFQATT and SNEGSKA (reference sequence). J was trimmed by 8 bases and V by 3 bases; bases with no gene match: 13. The CDR3 nucleotides are TGCAGTGCTAGTGAAGTCGAGGGAGGGCCGGACATTCAGTACTTC. Translation gives CSASEVEGGPDIQYF.

This chain uses TRBV5-6 with TRBJ2-1; 10 bases match TRBD2. The CDR3 spans 17 residues. The ends lost 0 bases at V and 7 bases at J; junction bases unmatched: 10. In germline, CDR1 is SGHDT, CDR2 YYEEEE. The CDR3 DNA sequence: TGTGCCAGCAGCTTGGTGGCTAGCGGGAGCCTTATGAATGAGCAGTTCTTC. Translation gives CASSLVASGSLMNEQFF.

The chain recombines TRBV27 with TRBJ2-2, with D tentatively TRBD2 (6 bases). The CDR3 covers 16 residues. V lost 5 bases and J lost 6, with 19 bases in between. Germline-derived CDR1 and CDR2 are MNHEY and SMNVEV (reference sequence). CDR3 loop: CASSTPLVGSAGELFF. CDR3 nucleotides: TGTGCCAGCAGTACCCCTTTGGTCGGGAGCGCCGGGGAGCTGTTTTTT.

The chain uses TRBV15 and TRBJ2-7, with D hard to call. Trimming shortened V by 5 bases and J by 1 base, and 6 bases separated the two germline ends. The CDR3 totals 12 residues. The V gene's germline CDR1 is LNHNV and CDR2 YYDKDF (reference sequence). The CDR3 bases are TGTGCCACCAGCGACGGGTCCTACGAGCAGTACTTC. Residues: CATSDGSYEQYF. The variable domain in full, completed from reference TRBV15 and TRBJ2-7, reads DAMVIQNPRYQVTQFGKPVTLSCSQTLNHNVMYWYQQKSSQAPKLLFHYYDKDFNNEADTPDNFQSRRPNTSFCFLDIRSPGLGDTAMYLCATSDGSYEQYFGPGTRLTVT.

The genes are TRBV27 and TRBJ1-2; no clear D gene. Between the trimmed V and J ends, which lost 7 bases and 8 bases, there was a span of 14 bases. CDR3 size: 12 residues. Germline V gives CDR1 MNHEY, CDR2 SMNVEV (reference sequence). In DNA, the CDR3 is TGTGCCAGCATCACACCCCACGGGGGCTACACCTTC. It encodes CASITPHGGYTF.

This rearrangement joins TRBV5-5 to TRBJ2-7; 11 nucleotides line up with TRBD2. The CDR3 runs to 16 residues. The junction had 10 bases not matched to a gene; V was cut back by 5 bases and J by 3 bases. CDR1 and CDR2 (germline): SGHKS, YYEKEE (reference sequence). The CDR3 spells CASRQTSGSRDYEQYF. For the CDR3, the DNA is TGTGCCAGCAGGCAAACTAGCGGGAGTAGGGACTACGAGCAGTACTTC.

The V call is TRBV30, the J call TRBJ1-1; 7 bases fit TRBD1. J lost 9 bases, V lost 3 bases, and 4 bases had no gene match. In germline, CDR1 is GTSNPN, CDR2 SVGIG (reference sequence). The CDR3 runs 11 residues. CDR3: CAWRTGDKAFF. The CDR3 nucleotides read TGTGCCTGGAGAACAGGGGATAAAGCTTTCTTT.

This clone is a singleton in its sample. This chain joins TRBV28 and TRBJ2-1; 8 bases align to TRBD2. V shed 6 bases, J shed 4 bases, and the junction held 5 bases outside the gene matches. The CDR3 is 14 residues long. CDR1 and CDR2 from the germline V gene are MDHEN and SYDVKM. The CDR3 nucleotides read TGTGCCAGCAGCAAACTAGCGGTATACAATGAGCAGTTCTTC. The encoded protein is CASSKLAVYNEQFF.

V and J are TRBV6-1 and TRBJ1-6; possibly TRBD1 for D (6 bases). Trimming removed 1 base from V and 10 bases from J, with 14 bases in between. The CDR3 spans 15 residues. Germline CDR1 reads MNHNS; CDR2 reads SASEGT. The CDR3 sequence is CASSEGGPETSPLHF. The DNA of the CDR3 is TGTGCCAGCAGTGAAGGGGGGCCCGAGACCTCACCCCTCCACTTT.

As for this clone: Compared with germline, one end of the junction differs, possibly owing to a read error. The chain is built from TRBV6-1 and TRBJ2-7; 8 bases are shared with TRBD1. CDR3 size: 14 residues. CDR1 and CDR2 (germline): MNHNS, SASEGT. The CDR3 coding sequence is TGTGCCAGCAGCGAAGGACAGGGAGTTATGAAGCAGTACTTC. Protein sequence: CASSEGQGVMKQYF.

This chain uses TRBV5-1 with TRBJ2-5, with 8 nucleotides matching TRBD2. V trimming: 0 bases; J trimming: 2 bases; junction bases outside the gene matches: 3. The CDR3 spans 15 residues. The germline V gene encodes CDR1 SGHRS and CDR2 YFSETQ. The CDR3 coding sequence is TGCGCCAGCAGCTTGGCCGGGACTAGTCAAGAGACCCAGTACTTC. Its protein product is CASSLAGTSQETQYF. The whole variable domain, filled in from reference TRBV5-1 and TRBJ2-5, reads KAGVTQTPRYLIKTRGQQVTLSCSPISGHRSVSWYQQTPGQGLQFLFEYFSETQRNKGNFPGRFSGRQFSNSRSEMNVSTLELGDSALYLCASSLAGTSQETQYFGPGTRLLVL.

This clone has a single count. The CDR3 region has the DNA TGCGCCAGCAGCCGATGGACAGGAGATAATGAAAAACTGTTTTTT. It translates to CASSRWTGDNEKLFF. The rearrangement uses TRBV4-3 and TRBJ1-4; 7 bases align to TRBD1. The ends lost 4 bases at V and 4 bases at J; junction bases unmatched: 6. Germline V gene lookup returns CDR1 LGHNA and CDR2 YSLEER. CDR3 size: 15 residues.

This clone was seen only a few times. The rearrangement uses TRBV28 and TRBJ1-1; unclear D gene. Trimming cost V 6 bases and J 0 bases, with 17 bases left between them. CDR1 is MDHEN and CDR2 is SYDVKM in the germline V gene. The length of the CDR3 is 16 residues. As DNA, the CDR3 is TGTGCCAGCAGCCAAGACGCCAGGCAGATGAACACTGAAGCTTTCTTT. It is translated as CASSQDARQMNTEAFF.

This chain uses TRBV28 with TRBJ2-7; 9 positions match TRBD2. Germline trimming cut 5 bases from V and 4 bases from J; bases unmatched to any gene: 24. Germline CDR1 reads MDHEN; CDR2 reads SYDVKM. The CDR3 contains 20 residues. CDR3 residues: CASSPRPGISRPSGIYEQYF. The CDR3 DNA follows: TGTGCCAGCAGTCCCAGACCAGGGATCTCTCGCCCTAGCGGGATTTACGAGCAGTACTTC.

V is TRBV7-2 and J is TRBJ1-2; TRBD1 matches at 9 bases. The CDR3 has 15 amino acids. V lost 6 bases and J lost 8; bases outside the gene matches: 13. Germline-derived CDR1 and CDR2 are SGHTA and FQGNSA. DNA for the CDR3: TGTGCCAGCAGTTCTAGGTCAGGACAGGGGCCCGGCTACACCTTC. Residues: CASSSRSGQGPGYTF.

This clone was seen a single time. The chain couples TRBV28 to TRBJ2-1; 9 nucleotides match TRBD1. This CDR3 is 15 amino acids long. Germline-derived CDR1 and CDR2 are MDHEN and SYDVKM. V lost 6 bases to trimming and J lost 8 bases; unmatched junction nucleotides: 11. Here the CDR3 DNA reads TGTGCCAGCAGCTATCAAGGACAGGGGAGGGATGAGCAGTTCTTC. Residues: CASSYQGQGRDEQFF. Supplemented by reference TRBV28 and TRBJ2-1, the full variable domain reads DVKVTQSSRYLVKRTGEKVFLECVQDMDHENMFWYRQDPGLGLRLIYFSYDVKMKEKGDIPEGYSVSREKKERFSLILESASTNQTSMYLCASSYQGQGRDEQFFGPGTRLTVL.

This clone has just one count. The rearrangement uses TRBV7-2 and TRBJ1-2; D gene unclear. V gave up 2 bases and J gave up 0 bases, with 13 bases separating them. The germline CDR1 and CDR2 sequences are SGHTA and FQGNSA. The CDR3 has 16 amino acids. As DNA, the CDR3 is TGTGCCAGCAGCTTAATTGCCCCAGTACCTAACTATGGCTACACCTTC. Amino acids: CASSLIAPVPNYGYTF.

The chain recombines TRBV16 with TRBJ1-1, with D possibly matching TRBD1 (6 bases). V was pared by 2 bases and J by 8 bases, with 9 bases between. CDR1 and CDR2 from the germline V gene are KGHSY and FQNENV. This CDR3 comprises 12 residues. This CDR3 is CASSQRTDEAFF. The CDR3 bases are TGTGCCAGCAGCCAAAGGACAGACGAAGCTTTCTTT. The full variable domain, its missing parts supplied by reference TRBV16 and TRBJ1-1, is GEEVAQTPKHLVRGEGQKAKLYCAPIKGHSYVFWYQQVLKNEFKFLISFQNENVFDETGMPKERFSAKCLPNSPCSLEIQATKLEDSAVYFCASSQRTDEAFFGQGTRLTVV.

The rearrangement uses TRBV19 and TRBJ1-1; D ambiguous. CDR1 is LNHDA and CDR2 is SQIVND in the germline V gene (reference sequence). Between the trimmed V and J ends, which lost 0 bases and 0 bases, there was a span of 5 bases. The CDR3 sequence is 14 residues long. The DNA for the CDR3 is TGTGCCAGTAGTATAGACAGAATGAACACTGAAGCTTTCTTT. It codes for CASSIDRMNTEAFF.

The V and J genes are TRBV21-1 and TRBJ1-1; the table's D call TRBD1 went unverified against the DNA. TRBV21-1 is a pseudogene locus. CDR3 length equals 15 residues. The CDR3 bases are TGTGCCAGCAGCAAAGAAACAGGTTTGGAGACTGAAGCTTTCTTT. As protein: CASSKETGLETEAFF.

J is TRBJ2-6 and V is TRBV4-1; 10 bases match TRBD1. The CDR3 loop spans 17 amino acids. V gave up 1 base and J gave up 0 bases; unmatched junction bases: 0. CDR1 MGHRA and CDR2 YSYEKL come from the germline V gene. The CDR3 spells CASSQGQGASGANVLTF. Here the CDR3 DNA reads TGCGCCAGCAGCCAAGGACAGGGGGCCTCTGGGGCCAACGTCCTGACTTTC.

The rearrangement links TRBV6-5 to TRBJ1-1; D may be TRBD1 (5 bases). The CDR3 totals 14 residues. The germline gives CDR1 MNHEY, CDR2 SVGAGI. Trimming pared 5 bases from V and 5 bases from J, leaving 15 bases between. In DNA, the CDR3 is TGTGCCAGCAGTCTAGTGGAGGGGTGGACTGAAGCTTTCTTT. It codes for CASSLVEGWTEAFF.

V and J are TRBV24-1 and TRBJ2-4, with 11 bases matching TRBD2. The CDR3 runs to 19 residues. The germline gives CDR1 KGHDR, CDR2 SFDVKD. V gave up 4 bases and J gave up 0 bases; unmatched junction bases: 10. This CDR3 reads CATSEVGLAADLAKNIQYF. The CDR3 DNA is TGTGCCACCAGTGAAGTGGGACTAGCGGCTGACCTAGCCAAAAACATTCAGTACTTC.

This chain uses TRBV4-1 with TRBJ2-3; no clear D gene. This CDR3 is built from 16 residues. V lost 1 base and J 0 bases, leaving 11 bases between the germline ends. CDR1 is MGHRA and CDR2 is YSYEKL in the germline V gene. CDR3 loop: CASSQGPATSTDTQYF. CDR3 nucleotides: TGCGCCAGCAGCCAAGGACCAGCGACTAGCACAGATACGCAGTATTTT.

The chain is built from TRBV9 and TRBJ1-1; D is unresolved. The length of the CDR3 is 14 residues. Trimming removed 4 bases at V and 1 base at J, with 11 bases between. In germline, CDR1 is SGDLS, CDR2 YYNGEE. CDR3 region: CASSIGRRNTEAFF. Here the CDR3 DNA reads TGTGCCAGCAGCATAGGAAGGAGGAACACTGAAGCTTTCTTT.

This chain uses TRBV11-3 with TRBJ2-7, with 7 bases aligning to TRBD2. The CDR3 totals 14 residues. Looked up from germline, CDR1 is SGHNT and CDR2 is YENEEA. Losses at the gene ends were 2 bases for V and 2 bases for J; bases not matched to a gene: 3. The CDR3 sequence is CASSLLAAPYEQYF. The CDR3, as DNA: TGTGCCAGCAGCTTACTAGCGGCCCCCTACGAGCAGTACTTC.

The rearrangement links TRBV4-2 to TRBJ2-7; D is possibly TRBD2 (5 bases). Germline-derived CDR1 and CDR2 are LGHNA and YNFKEQ. The CDR3 runs 14 residues. V was clipped by 1 base and J by 6 bases, with 13 bases between them. The CDR3 DNA is TGTGCCAGCAGCCAAGCCTTTAGTCGGGGCGAGCAGTACTTC. It codes for CASSQAFSRGEQYF.

V gene TRBV5-5 combines with J gene TRBJ2-7; no firm D call. Germline lookup yields CDR1 SGHKS and CDR2 YYEKEE (reference sequence). Trimming removed 2 bases from V and 0 bases from J, with 12 bases in between. This CDR3 spans 15 amino acids. CDR3 DNA: TGTGCCAGCAGCTTTCTAGTCACGAGCTCCTACGAGCAGTACTTC. It translates to CASSFLVTSSYEQYF.